The 30 T cell receptor beta chains given below trace back to one sample, sequenced in a study of blood T cell repertoires in COVID-19. This table comes from immunoSEQ multiplex PCR, and its TCRdb copy is limited to in-frame clones, with some not included. The sample lists approximately 140,000 clones; roughly 79% were seen once. The material sequenced was peripheral blood. The receptors come from a human donor with acute or convalescent COVID-19. The donor label of this sample is uncertain.

The CDR3 nucleotides are TGTGCCAGCAGCGTAGCTACGGGACAGTCTTACAATGAGCAGTTCTTC. It translates to CASSVATGQSYNEQFF. V and J are TRBV9 and TRBJ2-1; 7 bases match TRBD1. There are 16 residues in the CDR3. Per germline, CDR1 SGDLS and CDR2 YYNGEE. J gave up 4 bases and V 0 bases, and 7 bases lay outside the gene matches.

This chain uses TRBV24-1 with TRBJ2-3; TRBD2 matches 14 bases. With 4 bases clipped from V and 3 bases from J, the junction kept 2 bases outside the gene matches. The length of the CDR3 is 16 residues. Germline V CDR1 and CDR2: KGHDR, SFDVKD. The CDR3 reads CATSEGLAGVTDTQYF. The CDR3 DNA sequence: TGTGCCACCAGTGAGGGACTAGCGGGGGTGACAGATACGCAGTATTTT.

CDR3 in DNA: TGTGCCAGCAGTTACGCGGGACAGGGCTATGGCTACACCTTC. This sequence encodes CASSYAGQGYGYTF. V and J are TRBV6-5 and TRBJ1-2, with 9 bases matching TRBD1. With 2 bases clipped from V and 4 bases from J, the junction kept 2 bases outside the gene matches. CDR3 size: 14 residues. Per germline, CDR1 MNHEY and CDR2 SVGAGI.

This chain links TRBV6-5 with TRBJ1-1, with 7 bases aligning to TRBD1. Germline values: CDR1 MNHEY, CDR2 SVGAGI. V lost 5 bases to trimming and J lost 5 bases; unmatched junction nucleotides: 8. This CDR3 is 14 amino acids long. CDR3 loop: CASSMSGGGTEAFF. The CDR3 DNA is TGTGCCAGCAGTATGTCAGGGGGAGGAACTGAAGCTTTCTTT.

This sequence joins TRBV3-1 (or the pseudogene TRBV3-2) and TRBJ1-2; 7 positions match TRBD1. Germline lookup yields CDR1 LGHDT and CDR2 YNNKEL (reference sequence). Losses at the gene ends were 4 bases for V and 4 bases for J; bases not matched to a gene: 3. The CDR3 length is 13 residues. CDR3 sequence: CASSRTGPYGYTF. The CDR3 nucleotides read TGTGCCAGCAGCCGGACAGGACCCTATGGCTACACCTTC.

In this sample, this clone turned up many times. This sequence joins TRBV7-9 and TRBJ1-4; possible D gene TRBD1, 6 bases. Germline CDR1 reads SEHNR; CDR2 reads FQNEAQ (reference sequence). Trimming cost V 4 bases and J 11 bases, with 23 bases left between them. CDR3 length equals 16 residues. CDR3 coding DNA: TGTGCCAGCAGCTCCGGAACAGGGAGACGCGTGGTTAAACTGTTTTTT. Translation: CASSSGTGRRVVKLFF.

The DNA of the CDR3 is TGTGCCAGCAGTCTTCTCGGGGGAGAGAACACTGAAGCTTTCTTT. Its translation: CASSLLGGENTEAFF. The J gene is TRBJ1-1, the V gene TRBV9; D is possibly TRBD1 (5 bases). Trimming left V 5 bases short and J 1 base short, with 15 bases between. Germline CDR1 and CDR2: SGDLS and YYNGEE. The CDR3 covers 15 residues.

This clone appeared once. This chain links TRBV18 with TRBJ2-7; D might be TRBD1 (6 bases). CDR3 length: 14 amino acids. The V end lost 3 bases, the J end lost 0 bases, and 9 bases lay between the germline ends. Germline-derived CDR1 and CDR2 are KGHSH and LQKENI. The CDR3 nucleotides are TGTGCCAGCTCACCTGACAGGAGCTCCTACGAGCAGTACTTC. Protein product: CASSPDRSSYEQYF.

This clone was detected many times. The rearrangement links TRBV6-4 to TRBJ2-2; no definite D call. Germline V gene lookup returns CDR1 MRHNA and CDR2 SNTAGT. This CDR3 region has 14 residues. The V and J ends lost 5 bases and 4 bases respectively, with 11 bases between them. As DNA, the CDR3 is TGTGCCAGCAGTTCAACCCCGGGCACCGGGGAGCTGTTTTTT. Translated: CASSSTPGTGELFF.

V is TRBV6-6 and J is TRBJ1-3; tentative D call: TRBD1 (5 bases). The CDR3 runs 15 residues. Germline-derived CDR1 and CDR2 are MNHNY and SVGAGI (reference sequence). Trimming removed 2 bases at V and 3 bases at J, with 11 bases between. The CDR3 is CASSYGGGLGNTIYF. The CDR3, as DNA: TGTGCCAGCAGTTACGGGGGAGGGCTTGGAAACACCATATATTTT.

The chain joins TRBV19 to TRBJ2-1, with a tentative D call TRBD2 (5 bases). This CDR3 contains 15 residues. Germline V gene sequence: CDR1 LNHDA, CDR2 SQIVND (reference sequence). V was clipped by 5 bases and J by 4 bases, with 15 bases between them. Here the CDR3 reads CASSVDYSAYNEQFF. CDR3 bases: TGTGCCAGTAGTGTTGACTATTCAGCTTACAATGAGCAGTTCTTC.

V and J are TRBV11-2 and TRBJ2-2; D possibly corresponds to TRBD2 (6 bases). V shed 5 bases and J shed 11 bases, with 15 bases lying between them. This CDR3 region has 13 residues. Per germline, CDR1 SGHAT and CDR2 FQNNGV. CDR3 coding DNA: TGTGCCAGCAGCGCGGCGGGACGGGATGAGCTGTTTTTT. Amino acids: CASSAAGRDELFF.

CDR3 sequence: CASSSVGGNSPLHF. The CDR3 region has the DNA TGTGCCAGCAGCTCGGTGGGGGGTAATTCACCCCTCCACTTT. The genes are TRBV7-3 and TRBJ1-6, with D tentatively TRBD1 (5 bases). CDR3 length equals 14 residues. From germline, CDR1 is SGHTA and CDR2 FQGTGA. Trimming stripped 4 bases from V and 6 bases from J, with 10 bases between.

This clone was observed a single time. The CDR3 loop is CATSAQGGLVDEQYF. CDR3 in DNA: TGTGCCACCAGTGCCCAGGGAGGGTTGGTGGACGAGCAGTACTTC. The chain links TRBV24-1 to TRBJ2-7, with 7 bases fitting TRBD2. Germline CDR1 and CDR2: KGHDR and SFDVKD. With V trimmed by 5 bases and J by 5 bases, 11 bases remained unmatched. CDR3 size: 15 residues.

The CDR3: CASSPPGASGNNEQFF. The CDR3 bases are TGCGCCAGCAGCCCCCCCGGGGCTAGCGGCAACAATGAGCAGTTCTTC. V usage is TRBV4-1 and J usage is TRBJ2-1, with 7 bases that match TRBD2. Germline CDR1 reads MGHRA; CDR2 reads YSYEKL. The CDR3 covers 16 residues. V lost 4 bases and J lost 5; bases outside the gene matches: 11.

This sequence joins TRBV13 and TRBJ2-7; 8 nucleotides agree with TRBD1. The CDR3 contains 18 residues. Trimming at V came to 4 bases and at J to 1 base, leaving 15 bases not matched to a gene. Germline-derived CDR1 and CDR2 are PRHDT and FYEKMQ (reference sequence). Written as DNA, the CDR3 is TGTGCCAGCAGCTATGCTAGCGACAGGGGCATAAATTCCTACGAGCAGTACTTC. Translated, it gives CASSYASDRGINSYEQYF.

This clone has just one count. The chain joins TRBV2 to TRBJ1-5; 8 nucleotides agree with TRBD1. The junction had 9 bases not matched to a gene; V was cut back by 7 bases and J by 4 bases. Per the germline V gene, CDR1 is SNHLY and CDR2 is FYNNEI. The CDR3 extends over 15 amino acids. The DNA of the CDR3 is TGTGCCAGCATTATGGACAGGGCTACTAATCAGCCCCAGCATTTT. This encodes CASIMDRATNQPQHF.

This clone was counted a single time. This chain joins TRBV4-1 and TRBJ1-1, with a weak D call TRBD1 (5 bases). The V end lost 4 bases, the J end lost 1 base, and 16 bases lay between the germline ends. The CDR3 is 16 amino acids. Germline CDR1 reads MGHRA; CDR2 reads YSYEKL. Here the CDR3 reads CASSPPEGSRNTEAFF. The CDR3 region has the DNA TGCGCCAGCAGCCCTCCGGAGGGGTCTAGGAACACTGAAGCTTTCTTT.

CDR3 region: CASSLADRVRGGEQFF. Written as DNA, the CDR3 is TGCGCCAGCAGCTTGGCCGACAGGGTTCGAGGGGGTGAGCAGTTCTTC. This rearrangement joins TRBV5-1 to TRBJ2-1, with 7 bases aligning to TRBD1. Germline V CDR1 and CDR2: SGHRS, YFSETQ. J lost 9 bases, V lost 0 bases, and 12 bases had no gene match. This CDR3 has 16 amino acids.

This clone turned up a few times. The rearrangement uses TRBV6-5 and TRBJ2-7; possible D gene TRBD1, 6 bases. Trimming stripped 5 bases from V and 2 bases from J, with 16 bases between. Germline-derived CDR1 and CDR2 are MNHEY and SVGAGI. The CDR3 runs 15 residues. CDR3 coding DNA: TGTGCCAGCAGTATCGGACAGTATCATCCCTACGAGCAGTACTTC. This translates into CASSIGQYHPYEQYF.

The V call is TRBV24-1, the J call TRBJ2-3; D gene uncertain. Germline V gene lookup returns CDR1 KGHDR and CDR2 SFDVKD. Between the trimmed V and J ends, which lost 7 bases and 0 bases, there was a span of 7 bases. The CDR3 runs to 13 residues. The CDR3 loop is CATRLSSTDTQYF. Written as DNA, the CDR3 is TGTGCCACCAGACTTTCTAGCACAGATACGCAGTATTTT.

The chain combines TRBV23-1 with TRBJ1-1, with 10 bases that match TRBD1. TRBV23-1 is recorded as an ORF, its role being uncertain. The CDR3 runs to 14 residues. The CDR3 region is CVRRRDRGRAEAFF. The DNA for the CDR3 is TGCGTCAGGCGGCGGGACAGGGGCAGGGCTGAAGCTTTCTTT.

The chain joins TRBV24-1 to TRBJ2-2; D is possibly TRBD1 (6 bases). The CDR3 has 16 amino acids. Germline CDR1 reads KGHDR; CDR2 reads SFDVKD. Trimming pared 4 bases from V and 4 bases from J, leaving 15 bases between. The CDR3 DNA sequence: TGTGCCACCAGTGACCCCCTGGGACACACCACCGGGGAGCTGTTTTTT. Translation gives CATSDPLGHTTGELFF.

The chain combines TRBV6-6 with TRBJ1-4; the match to TRBD1 covers 7 bases. V dropped 6 bases and J dropped 4; count of bases not matched to a gene: 8. Germline V CDR1 and CDR2: MNHNY, SVGAGI (reference sequence). The CDR3 is 15 residues long. The CDR3 here is CASSRPGQHNEKLFF. The CDR3 coding sequence is TGTGCCAGCAGCCGCCCGGGACAGCATAATGAAAAACTGTTTTTT.

This sequence joins TRBV3-1 (or the pseudogene TRBV3-2) and TRBJ2-1; D is possibly TRBD1 (6 bases). CDR1 LGHDT and CDR2 YNNKEL come from the germline V gene (reference sequence). The CDR3 has 17 residues. V was clipped by 0 bases and J by 5 bases, with 17 bases between them. CDR3 amino acids: CASSQESGPGHNNEQFF. DNA of the CDR3: TGTGCCAGCAGCCAAGAGTCGGGTCCGGGACACAACAATGAGCAGTTCTTC.

The CDR3: CASSPRERNPSTDTQYF. The CDR3 coding sequence is TGTGCCAGCAGCCCCCGGGAGCGAAACCCTAGCACAGATACGCAGTATTTT. The chain recombines TRBV7-9 with TRBJ2-3; tentatively, D is TRBD2 (6 bases). The CDR3 loop spans 17 amino acids. Germline-derived CDR1 and CDR2 are SEHNR and FQNEAQ (reference sequence). Between the trimmed V and J ends, which lost 5 bases and 0 bases, there was a span of 18 bases.

This chain links TRBV14 with TRBJ1-6; D unresolved. Trimming pared 3 bases from V and 7 bases from J, leaving 10 bases between. Germline values: CDR1 SGHDN, CDR2 FVKESK. This CDR3 has 14 amino acids. The CDR3: CASSQEVGNSPLHF. CDR3 DNA: TGTGCCAGCAGCCAGGAGGTCGGGAATTCACCCCTCCACTTT.

The chain recombines TRBV15 with TRBJ1-2, with D hard to call. The CDR3 has 15 residues. Trimming stripped 0 bases from V and 4 bases from J, with 12 bases between. CDR1 is LNHNV and CDR2 is YYDKDF in the germline V gene (reference sequence). CDR3 in amino acids: CATSREASPTYGYTF. DNA for the CDR3: TGTGCCACCAGCAGAGAGGCTAGCCCTACCTATGGCTACACCTTC. Looking up the rest from reference TRBV15 and TRBJ1-2 gives the full variable domain: DAMVIQNPRYQVTQFGKPVTLSCSQTLNHNVMYWYQQKSSQAPKLLFHYYDKDFNNEADTPDNFQSRRPNTSFCFLDIRSPGLGDTAMYLCATSREASPTYGYTFGSGTRLTVV.

The CDR3 is CASSQGGRWSSYNEQFF. CDR3 nucleotides: TGTGCCAGCAGCCAAGGAGGGCGGTGGAGCTCCTACAATGAGCAGTTCTTC. The rearrangement uses TRBV3-1 (or the pseudogene TRBV3-2) and TRBJ2-1; weak D call: TRBD2 (5 bases). From germline, CDR1 is LGHDT and CDR2 YNNKEL (reference sequence). CDR3 length: 17 residues. The V and J ends lost 1 base and 0 bases respectively, with 13 bases between them.

The J gene is TRBJ1-2, the V gene TRBV10-3, with 10 bases identical to TRBD1. V trimming: 8 bases; J trimming: 8 bases; junction bases outside the gene matches: 5. Germline V CDR1 and CDR2: ENHRY, SYGVKD. The CDR3 is made up of 12 amino acids. The CDR3 nucleotides read TGTGCCATCTTAGGGACAGGGGACGGCTACACCTTC. Translation: CAILGTGDGYTF.